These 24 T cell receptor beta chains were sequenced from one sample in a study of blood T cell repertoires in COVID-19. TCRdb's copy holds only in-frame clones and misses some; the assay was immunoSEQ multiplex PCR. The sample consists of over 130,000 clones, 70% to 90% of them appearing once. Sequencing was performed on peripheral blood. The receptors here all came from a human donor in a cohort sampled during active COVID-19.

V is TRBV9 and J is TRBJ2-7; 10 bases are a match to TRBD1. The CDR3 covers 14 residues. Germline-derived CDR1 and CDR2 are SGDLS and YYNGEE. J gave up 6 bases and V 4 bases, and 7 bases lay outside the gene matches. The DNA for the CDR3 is TGTGCCAGCAGCTCGATGGACAGGGGGGGCGAGCAGTACTTC. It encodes CASSSMDRGGEQYF.

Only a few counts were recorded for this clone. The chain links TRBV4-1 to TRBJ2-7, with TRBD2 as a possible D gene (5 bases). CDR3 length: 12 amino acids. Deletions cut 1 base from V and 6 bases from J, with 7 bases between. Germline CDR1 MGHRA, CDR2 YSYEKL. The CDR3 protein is CASSQGGSEQYF. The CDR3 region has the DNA TGCGCCAGCAGCCAAGGAGGGAGCGAGCAGTACTTC.

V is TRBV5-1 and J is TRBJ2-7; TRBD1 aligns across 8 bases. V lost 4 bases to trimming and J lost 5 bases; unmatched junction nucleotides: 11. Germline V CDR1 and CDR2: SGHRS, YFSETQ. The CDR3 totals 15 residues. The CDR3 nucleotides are TGCGCCAGCAGCGGCCTGAACAGGGGGAGGAACGAGCAGTACTTC. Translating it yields CASSGLNRGRNEQYF.

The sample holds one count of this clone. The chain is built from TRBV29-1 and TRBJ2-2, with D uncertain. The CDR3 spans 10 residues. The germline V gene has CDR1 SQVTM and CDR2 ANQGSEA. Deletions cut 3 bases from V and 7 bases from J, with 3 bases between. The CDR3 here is CSVDVGELFF. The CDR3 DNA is TGCAGCGTTGACGTCGGGGAGCTGTTTTTT.

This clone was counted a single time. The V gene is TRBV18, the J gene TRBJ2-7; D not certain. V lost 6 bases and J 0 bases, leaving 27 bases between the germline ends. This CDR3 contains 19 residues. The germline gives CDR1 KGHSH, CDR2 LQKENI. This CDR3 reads CASSRFDPFGLQGSYEQYF. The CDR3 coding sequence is TGTGCCAGCTCGCGGTTCGACCCTTTCGGCCTCCAAGGCTCCTACGAGCAGTACTTC.

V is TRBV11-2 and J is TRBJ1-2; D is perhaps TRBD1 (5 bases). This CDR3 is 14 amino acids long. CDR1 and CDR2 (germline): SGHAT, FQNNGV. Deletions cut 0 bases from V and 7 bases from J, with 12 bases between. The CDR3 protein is CASSLDRGLGGYTF. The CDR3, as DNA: TGTGCCAGCAGCTTAGATCGGGGGTTGGGTGGCTACACCTTC.

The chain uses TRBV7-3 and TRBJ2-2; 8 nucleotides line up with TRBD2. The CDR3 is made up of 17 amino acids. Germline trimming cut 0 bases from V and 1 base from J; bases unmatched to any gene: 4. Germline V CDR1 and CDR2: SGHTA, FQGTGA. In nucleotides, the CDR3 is TGTGCCAGCAGCTTAACAGGGGGACTAGGGAACACCGGGGAGCTGTTTTTT. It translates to CASSLTGGLGNTGELFF. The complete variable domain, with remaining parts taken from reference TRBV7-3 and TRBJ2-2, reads GAGVSQTPSNKVTEKGKYVELRCDPISGHTALYWYRQSLGQGPEFLIYFQGTGAADDSGLPNDRFFAVRPEGSVSTLKIQRTERGDSAVYLCASSLTGGLGNTGELFFGEGSRLTVL.

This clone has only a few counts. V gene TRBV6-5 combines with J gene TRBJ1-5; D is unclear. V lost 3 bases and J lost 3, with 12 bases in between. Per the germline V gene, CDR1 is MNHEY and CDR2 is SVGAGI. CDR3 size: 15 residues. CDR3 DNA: TGTGCCAGCAGTTATGGCCTCCAAAACAATCAGCCCCAGCATTTT. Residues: CASSYGLQNNQPQHF.

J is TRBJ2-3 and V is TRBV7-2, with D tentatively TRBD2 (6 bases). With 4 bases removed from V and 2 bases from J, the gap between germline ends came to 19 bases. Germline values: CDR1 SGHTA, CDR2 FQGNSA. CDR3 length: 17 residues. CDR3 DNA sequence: TGTGCCAGCAGCTCCCTCTTGATAGCGGAGGTCACAGATACGCAGTATTTT. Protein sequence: CASSSLLIAEVTDTQYF.

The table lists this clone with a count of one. The CDR3, as DNA: TGCGCCAGCAGCCGCCAAATATCGGGACAGGGGTTTAATTCACCCCTCCACTTT. Translation: CASSRQISGQGFNSPLHF. The chain combines TRBV5-1 with TRBJ1-6; TRBD1 agrees at 10 bases. Trimming cost V 4 bases and J 6 bases; bases outside gene matches: 13. The CDR3 contains 18 residues. CDR1 is SGHRS, CDR2 YFSETQ, per germline.

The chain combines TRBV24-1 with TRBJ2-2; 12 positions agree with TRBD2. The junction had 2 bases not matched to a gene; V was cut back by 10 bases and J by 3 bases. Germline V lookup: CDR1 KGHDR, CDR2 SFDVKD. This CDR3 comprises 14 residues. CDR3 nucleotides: TGTGCCACTCGACTAGCGGGAGACACCGGGGAGCTGTTTTTT. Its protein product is CATRLAGDTGELFF.

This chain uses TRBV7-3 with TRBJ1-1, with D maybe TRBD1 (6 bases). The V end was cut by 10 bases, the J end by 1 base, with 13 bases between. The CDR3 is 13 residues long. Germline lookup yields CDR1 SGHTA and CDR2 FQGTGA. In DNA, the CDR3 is TGTGCCACCTCAGGGGACCCGAACACTGAAGCTTTCTTT. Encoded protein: CATSGDPNTEAFF.

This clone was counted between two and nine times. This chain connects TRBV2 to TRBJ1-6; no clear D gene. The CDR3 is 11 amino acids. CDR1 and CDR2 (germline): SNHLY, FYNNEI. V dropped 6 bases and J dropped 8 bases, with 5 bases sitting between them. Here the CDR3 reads CASSGDSPLHF. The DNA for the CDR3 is TGTGCCAGCAGCGGGGATTCACCCCTCCACTTT.

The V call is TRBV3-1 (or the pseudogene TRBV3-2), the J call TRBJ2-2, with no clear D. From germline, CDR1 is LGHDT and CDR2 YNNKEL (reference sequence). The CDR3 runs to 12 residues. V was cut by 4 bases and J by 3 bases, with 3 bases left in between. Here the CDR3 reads CASSLYTGELFF. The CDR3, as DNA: TGTGCCAGCAGCCTCTACACCGGGGAGCTGTTTTTT.

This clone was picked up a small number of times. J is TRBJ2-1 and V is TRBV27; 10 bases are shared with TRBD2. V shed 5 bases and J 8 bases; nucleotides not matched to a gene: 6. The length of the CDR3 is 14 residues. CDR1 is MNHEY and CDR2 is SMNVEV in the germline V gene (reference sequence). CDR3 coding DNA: TGTGCCAGCAGTAAGCGGGAGGGCAGGGATGAGCAGTTCTTC. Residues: CASSKREGRDEQFF.

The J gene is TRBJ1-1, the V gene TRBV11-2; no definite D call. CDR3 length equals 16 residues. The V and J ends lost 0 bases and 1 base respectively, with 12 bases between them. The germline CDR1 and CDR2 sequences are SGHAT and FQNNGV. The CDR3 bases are TGTGCCAGCAGCTTAGAGTGGTCTAACAGGAACACTGAAGCTTTCTTT. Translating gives CASSLEWSNRNTEAFF.

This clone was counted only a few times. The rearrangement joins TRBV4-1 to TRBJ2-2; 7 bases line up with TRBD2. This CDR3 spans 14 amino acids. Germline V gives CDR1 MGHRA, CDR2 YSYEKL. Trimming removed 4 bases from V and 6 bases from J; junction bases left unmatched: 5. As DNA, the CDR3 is TGCGCCAGCAGCCCGGGCGCGGGAGCCGGGGAGCTGTTTTTT. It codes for CASSPGAGAGELFF.

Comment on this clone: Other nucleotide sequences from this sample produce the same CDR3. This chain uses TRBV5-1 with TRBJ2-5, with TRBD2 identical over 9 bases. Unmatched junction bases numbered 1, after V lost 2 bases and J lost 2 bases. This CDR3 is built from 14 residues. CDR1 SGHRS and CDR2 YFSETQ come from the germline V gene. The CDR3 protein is CASSLTSGQETQYF. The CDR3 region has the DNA TGCGCCAGCAGCTTAACTAGCGGGCAAGAGACCCAGTACTTC.

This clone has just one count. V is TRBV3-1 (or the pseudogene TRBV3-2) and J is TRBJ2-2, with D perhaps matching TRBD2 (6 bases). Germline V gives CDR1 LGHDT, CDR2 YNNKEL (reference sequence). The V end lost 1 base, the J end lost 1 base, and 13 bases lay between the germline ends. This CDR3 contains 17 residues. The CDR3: CASSQVVGGQNTGELFF. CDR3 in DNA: TGTGCCAGCAGCCAAGTCGTCGGGGGTCAGAACACCGGGGAGCTGTTTTTT.

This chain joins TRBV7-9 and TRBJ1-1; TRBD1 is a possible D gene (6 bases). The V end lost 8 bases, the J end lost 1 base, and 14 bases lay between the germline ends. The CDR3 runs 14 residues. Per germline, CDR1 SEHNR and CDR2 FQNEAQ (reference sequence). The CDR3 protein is CASPPDRPNTEAFF. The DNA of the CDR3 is TGTGCCAGCCCCCCAGACAGGCCGAACACTGAAGCTTTCTTT.

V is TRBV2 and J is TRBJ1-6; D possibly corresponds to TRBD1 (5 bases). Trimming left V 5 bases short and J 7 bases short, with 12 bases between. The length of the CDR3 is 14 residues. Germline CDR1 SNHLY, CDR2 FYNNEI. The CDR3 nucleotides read TGTGCCAGCAGTCCGGGACTGCGAAATTCACCCCTCCACTTT. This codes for CASSPGLRNSPLHF.

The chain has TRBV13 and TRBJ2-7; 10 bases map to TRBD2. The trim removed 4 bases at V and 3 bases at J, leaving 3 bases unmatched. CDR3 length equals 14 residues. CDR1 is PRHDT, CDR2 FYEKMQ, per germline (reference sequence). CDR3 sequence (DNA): TGTGCCAGCAGCTATAGCGGGAGGAACTACGAGCAGTACTTC. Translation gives CASSYSGRNYEQYF. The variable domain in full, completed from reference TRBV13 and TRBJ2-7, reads AAGVIQSPRHLIKEKRETATLKCYPIPRHDTVYWYQQGPGQDPQFLISFYEKMQSDKGSIPDRFSAQQFSDYHSELNMSSLELGDSALYFCASSYSGRNYEQYFGPGTRLTVT.

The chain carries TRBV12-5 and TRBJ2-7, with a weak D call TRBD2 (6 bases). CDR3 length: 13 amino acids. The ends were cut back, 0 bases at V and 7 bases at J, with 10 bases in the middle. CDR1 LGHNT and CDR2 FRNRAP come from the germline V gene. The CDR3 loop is CASGLVIGREQYF. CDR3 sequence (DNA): TGTGCTAGTGGTTTGGTTATAGGGAGGGAGCAGTACTTC.

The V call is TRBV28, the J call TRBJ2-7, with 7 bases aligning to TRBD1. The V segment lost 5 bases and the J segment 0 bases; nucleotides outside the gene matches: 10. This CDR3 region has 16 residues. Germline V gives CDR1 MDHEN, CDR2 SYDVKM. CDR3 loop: CASSPPGQTSSYEQYF. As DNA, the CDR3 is TGTGCCAGCAGTCCTCCGGGACAGACTTCCTCCTACGAGCAGTACTTC.